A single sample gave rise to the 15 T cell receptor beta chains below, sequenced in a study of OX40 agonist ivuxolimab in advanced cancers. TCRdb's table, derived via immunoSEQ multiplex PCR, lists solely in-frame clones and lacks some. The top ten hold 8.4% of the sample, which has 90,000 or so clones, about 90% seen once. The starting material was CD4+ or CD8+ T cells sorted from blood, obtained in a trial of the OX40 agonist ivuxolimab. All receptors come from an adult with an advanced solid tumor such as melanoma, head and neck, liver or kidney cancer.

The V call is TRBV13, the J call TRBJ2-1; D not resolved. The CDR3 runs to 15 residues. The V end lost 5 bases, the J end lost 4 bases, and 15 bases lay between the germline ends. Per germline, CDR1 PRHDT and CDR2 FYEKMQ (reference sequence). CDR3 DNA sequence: TGTGCCAGCAGCCCACCCCCCACCCTTTACAATGAGCAGTTCTTC. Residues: CASSPPPTLYNEQFF. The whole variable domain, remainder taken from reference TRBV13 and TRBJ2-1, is AAGVIQSPRHLIKEKRETATLKCYPIPRHDTVYWYQQGPGQDPQFLISFYEKMQSDKGSIPDRFSAQQFSDYHSELNMSSLELGDSALYFCASSPPPTLYNEQFFGPGTRLTVL.

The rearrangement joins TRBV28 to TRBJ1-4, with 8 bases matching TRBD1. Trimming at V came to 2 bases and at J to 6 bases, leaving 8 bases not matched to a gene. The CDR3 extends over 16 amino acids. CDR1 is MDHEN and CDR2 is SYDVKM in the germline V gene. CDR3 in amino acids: CASSLSRGRGHEKLFF. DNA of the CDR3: TGTGCCAGCAGTTTAAGCAGGGGCAGGGGGCATGAAAAACTGTTTTTT.

The CDR3 DNA is TGTGCCAGCAGTGCCCAACTAGCGGGGGCCTCCTACGAGCAGTACTTC. Translation: CASSAQLAGASYEQYF. The J gene is TRBJ2-7, the V gene TRBV27; 11 bases align to TRBD2. CDR3 length equals 16 residues. Trimming removed 5 bases from V and 0 bases from J; junction bases left unmatched: 6. Germline V gene data show CDR1 as MNHEY and CDR2 as SMNVEV (reference sequence).

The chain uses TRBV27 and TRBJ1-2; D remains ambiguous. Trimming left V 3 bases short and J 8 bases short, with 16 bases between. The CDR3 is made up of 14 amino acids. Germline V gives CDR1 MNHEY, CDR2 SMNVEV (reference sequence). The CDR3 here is CASSLGGSAQGYTF. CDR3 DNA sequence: TGTGCCAGCAGTTTGGGCGGAAGCGCTCAGGGCTACACCTTC.

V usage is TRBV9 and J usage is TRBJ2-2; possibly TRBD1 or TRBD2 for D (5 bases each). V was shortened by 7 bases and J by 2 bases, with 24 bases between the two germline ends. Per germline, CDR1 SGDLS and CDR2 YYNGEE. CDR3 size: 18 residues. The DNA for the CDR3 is TGTGCCAGCGGAGACCCCGGGACGGGAAATTTAAACACCGGGGAGCTGTTTTTT. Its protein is CASGDPGTGNLNTGELFF.

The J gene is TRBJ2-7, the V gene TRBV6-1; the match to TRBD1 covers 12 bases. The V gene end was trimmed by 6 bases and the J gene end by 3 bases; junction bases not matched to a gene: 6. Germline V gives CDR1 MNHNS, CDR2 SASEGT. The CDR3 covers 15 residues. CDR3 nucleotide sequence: TGTGCCAGCAGCACGGGACAGGGGGCGGTCTACGAGCAGTACGTC. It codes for CASSTGQGAVYEQYV.

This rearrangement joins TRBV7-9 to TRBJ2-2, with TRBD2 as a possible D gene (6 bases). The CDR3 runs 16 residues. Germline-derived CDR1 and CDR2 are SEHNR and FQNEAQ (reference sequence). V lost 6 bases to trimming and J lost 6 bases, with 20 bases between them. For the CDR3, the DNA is TGTGCCAGCAGAGGGGACTCGGTGAGGTTGTCCGGGGAGCTGTTTTTT. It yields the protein CASRGDSVRLSGELFF.

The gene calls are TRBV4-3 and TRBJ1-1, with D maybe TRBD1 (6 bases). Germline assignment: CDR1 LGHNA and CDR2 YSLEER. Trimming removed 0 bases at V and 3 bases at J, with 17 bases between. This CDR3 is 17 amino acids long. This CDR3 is CASSQEPSGAIDTEAFF. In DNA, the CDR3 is TGCGCCAGCAGCCAAGAACCTTCAGGGGCGATTGACACTGAAGCTTTCTTT.

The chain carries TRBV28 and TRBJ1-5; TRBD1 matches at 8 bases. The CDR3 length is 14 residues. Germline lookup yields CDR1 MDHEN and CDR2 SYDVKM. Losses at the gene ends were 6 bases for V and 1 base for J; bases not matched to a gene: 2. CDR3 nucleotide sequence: TGTGCCAGCAGCAACAGGGGGAGCAATCAGCCCCAGCATTTT. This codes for CASSNRGSNQPQHF.

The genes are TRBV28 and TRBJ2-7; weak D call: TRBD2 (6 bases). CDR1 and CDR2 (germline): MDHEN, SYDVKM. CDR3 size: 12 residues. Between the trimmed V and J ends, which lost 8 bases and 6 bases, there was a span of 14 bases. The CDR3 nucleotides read TGTGCCAGCCGGGACTCCAAAAGCGAGCAGTACTTC. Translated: CASRDSKSEQYF.

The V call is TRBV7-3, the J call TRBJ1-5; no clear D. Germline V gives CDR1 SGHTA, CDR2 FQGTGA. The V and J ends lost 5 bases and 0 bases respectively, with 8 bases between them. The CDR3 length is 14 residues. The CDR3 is CASSLDGSNQPQHF. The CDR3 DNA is TGTGCCAGCAGCCTCGACGGTAGCAATCAGCCCCAGCATTTT.

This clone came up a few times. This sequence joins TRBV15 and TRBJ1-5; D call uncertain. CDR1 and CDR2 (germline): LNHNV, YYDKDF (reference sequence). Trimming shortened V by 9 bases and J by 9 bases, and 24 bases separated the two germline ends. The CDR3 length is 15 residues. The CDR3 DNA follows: TGTGCCACTGCGGTCGGGCAGCAGGCCGTAGTGCCCCAGCATTTT. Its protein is CATAVGQQAVVPQHF. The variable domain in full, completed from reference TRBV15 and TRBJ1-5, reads DAMVIQNPRYQVTQFGKPVTLSCSQTLNHNVMYWYQQKSSQAPKLLFHYYDKDFNNEADTPDNFQSRRPNTSFCFLDIRSPGLGDTAMYLCATAVGQQAVVPQHFGDGTRLSIL.

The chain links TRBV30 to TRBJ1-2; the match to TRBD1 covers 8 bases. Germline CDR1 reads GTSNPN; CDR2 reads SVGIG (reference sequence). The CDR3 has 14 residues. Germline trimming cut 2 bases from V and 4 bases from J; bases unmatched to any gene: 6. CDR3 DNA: TGTGCCTGGAGTTTCGCAGGGGGCACCTATGGCTACACCTTC. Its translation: CAWSFAGGTYGYTF. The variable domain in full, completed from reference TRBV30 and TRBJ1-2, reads SQTIHQWPATLVQPVGSPLSLECTVEGTSNPNLYWYRQAAGRGLQLLFYSVGIGQISSEVPQNLSASRPQDRQFILSSKKLLLSDSGFYLCAWSFAGGTYGYTFGSGTRLTVV.

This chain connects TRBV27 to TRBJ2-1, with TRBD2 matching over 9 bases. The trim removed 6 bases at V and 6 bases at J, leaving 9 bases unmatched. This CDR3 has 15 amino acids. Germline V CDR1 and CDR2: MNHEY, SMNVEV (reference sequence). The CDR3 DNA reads TGTGCCAGCAGGGAACTAGCGGGTCTTGTCAATGAGCAGTTCTTC. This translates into CASRELAGLVNEQFF.

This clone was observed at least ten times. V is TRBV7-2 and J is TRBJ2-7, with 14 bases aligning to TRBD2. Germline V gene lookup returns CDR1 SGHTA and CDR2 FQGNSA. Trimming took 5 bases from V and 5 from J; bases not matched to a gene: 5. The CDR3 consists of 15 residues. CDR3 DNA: TGTGCCAGCAGCATAGGACTAGCGGGAGGCGACGAGCAGTACGTC. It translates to CASSIGLAGGDEQYV.